This T cell receptor (beta chain) was sequenced for a study of T cells in Graves' hyperthyroidism and ophthalmopathy. Amplified TCR beta CDR3 regions derived from RNA transcripts. The HTBI primer set was used in a first-round RT-PCR of the TCR CDR3. In TCRdb, the multiplex PCR reads were re-called with MiXCR into one record per CDR3 protein. Here the sample spans roughly 180,000 distinct CDR3 sequences, 15% to 20% being singletons. This clonotype was seen many times. The CDR3 has 14 residues. Trimming removed 3 bases from V and 0 bases from J; junction bases left unmatched: 1. Germline V CDR1 and CDR2: MNHEY, SMNVEV (reference sequence).

This TCR was sampled from a woman aged 45-59 years with Graves' hyperthyroidism. The chain uses TRBV27 and TRBJ2-7; TRBD1 aligns across 8 bases. Input material: blood. The CDR3 coding sequence is TGTGCCAGCAGTTTTGGGACAGGCTCCTACGAGCAGTACTTC. Translated: CASSFGTGSYEQYF.